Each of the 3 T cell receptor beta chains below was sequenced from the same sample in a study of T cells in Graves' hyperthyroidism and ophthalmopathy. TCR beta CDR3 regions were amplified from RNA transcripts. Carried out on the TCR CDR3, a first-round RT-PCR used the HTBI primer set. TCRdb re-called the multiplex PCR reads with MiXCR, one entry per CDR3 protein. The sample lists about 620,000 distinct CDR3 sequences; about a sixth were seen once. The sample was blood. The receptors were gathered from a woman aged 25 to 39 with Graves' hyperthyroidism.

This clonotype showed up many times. The CDR3 bases are TGCAGTGCTAGACCAGACTACCTCTCCTACGAGCAGTACTTC. Translated, it gives CSARPDYLSYEQYF. The chain employs TRBV20-1 and TRBJ2-7, with D possibly matching TRBD2 (5 bases). The length of the CDR3 is 14 residues. The V gene's germline CDR1 is DFQATT and CDR2 SNEGSKA (reference sequence). The ends were cut back, 2 bases at V and 0 bases at J, with 11 bases in the middle.

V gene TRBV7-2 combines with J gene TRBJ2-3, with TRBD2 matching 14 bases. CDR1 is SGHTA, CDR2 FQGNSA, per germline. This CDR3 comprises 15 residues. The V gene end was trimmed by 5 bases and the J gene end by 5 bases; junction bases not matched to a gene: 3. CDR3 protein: CASSKGLAGGDTQYF. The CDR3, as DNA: TGTGCCAGCAGCAAAGGACTAGCGGGAGGAGATACGCAGTATTTT.

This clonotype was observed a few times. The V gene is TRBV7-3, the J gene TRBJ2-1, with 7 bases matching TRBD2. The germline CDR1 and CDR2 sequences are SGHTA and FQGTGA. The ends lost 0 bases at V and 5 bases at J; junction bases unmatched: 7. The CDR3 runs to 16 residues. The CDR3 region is CASSLTPRGENNEQFF. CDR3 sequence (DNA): TGTGCCAGCAGCTTAACCCCTCGGGGGGAAAACAATGAGCAGTTCTTC. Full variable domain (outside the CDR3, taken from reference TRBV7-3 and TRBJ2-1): GAGVSQTPSNKVTEKGKYVELRCDPISGHTALYWYRQSLGQGPEFLIYFQGTGAADDSGLPNDRFFAVRPEGSVSTLKIQRTERGDSAVYLCASSLTPRGENNEQFFGPGTRLTVL.